Described below is a single T cell receptor beta chain sequence and its context. Its antigen remains unidentified. No quality values exist for individual bases; no much larger clone is one base distant. CDR1 and CDR2, per the germline V gene, are SQVTM and ANQGSEA. There are 16 amino acids in the CDR3, from cysteine to phenylalanine inclusive. The retained sequence is limited to the CDR3, 48 bases, with the frame set at the first base. V ends up 3 bases short and J 1 base short, with an unmatched junction base count of 8. The sample belongs to a study of OX40 agonist ivuxolimab in advanced cancers. A note on the overall study: Ivuxolimab was a fully human IgG2 agonistic monoclonal antibody targeting the costimulatory receptor OX40 (CD134). Prior anti-PD-1, anti-PD-L1 or anti-CTLA-4 therapy was permitted, and 40% of dose-escalation patients had received checkpoint inhibitors. Among the roughly 50 dose-escalation patients, around 19 had hepatocellular carcinoma, roughly 15 melanoma, 9 renal cell carcinoma and 9 head and neck cancer. Peripheral TCRbeta sequencing aimed to test whether ivuxolimab altered TCR sequence diversity and caused clonal T-cell expansion. Intravenous ivuxolimab was administered to patients every 2 weeks at six dose levels: 0.01, 0.1, 0.3, 1.5, 3 and 10 mg/kg. The paper reports the monotherapy dose-escalation portion (N of about 51 patients) of the phase I ivuxolimab trial. Partial responses occurred in three dose-escalation patients, of whom one had hepatocellular carcinoma and two had cutaneous melanoma. The dose-escalation cohort was roughly 80% male with a mean age of about 54 years, ranging from roughly 20 to 85. Overall study outcomes, separate from this receptor: In the 0.1-3.0 mg/kg groups, partial responders had among the lowest normalized peripheral clonal expansion, particularly in CD8+ T cells. Clonal expansion of both CD4+ and CD8+ blood T cells was observed from baseline to week 6 at doses 0.1 to 3.0 mg/kg. After ivuxolimab, CD8+ T cells had more expanded clones than CD4+ T cells on average. Antigen specificity was not determined for the clonally expanded peripheral T cells. Low levels of normalized T-cell clonal expansion were also seen in some patients who did not respond.

The trial excluded patients who had a history of autoimmune disease or were on systemic immunosuppression. Peripheral blood for TCR sequencing was drawn from every dose cohort at baseline, at cycle 4 day 1 and at cycle 7 day 1. The samples were taken from a phase I, first-in-human, multicenter, open-label dose-escalation trial of ivuxolimab. Adults with locally advanced or metastatic melanoma, renal cell, hepatocellular, or head and neck squamous cell carcinoma were enrolled in the trial. CD4+ and CD8+ T cells were sorted separately from peripheral blood before TCR sequencing. Genomic DNA was extracted from sorted cells for sequencing of the TCRbeta CDR3 region. TCRbeta CDR3 regions were sequenced using the immunoSEQ Assay. TCRdb's version of the immuneACCESS table is confined to in-frame rearrangements and falls short of the full clone set. An unresolved V gene accounts for under half of the shortfall where checked; the remainder is of unknown origin. Across this sample there are roughly 53,000 clones, with around 85% seen only once. The ten biggest clones cover 2.8% of the sample.

The sequencing here drew on CD4+ or CD8+ T cells sorted from blood, taken in a trial of the OX40 agonist ivuxolimab. The chain employs TRBV29-1 and TRBJ2-3; 9 bases in the junction line up with TRBD2. The source of this sequence is an adult with an advanced solid tumor such as melanoma, head and neck, liver or kidney cancer. The CDR3 region: CSVDQPASGGTDTQYF. The DNA is as follows: TGCAGCGTTGACCAGCCCGCTAGCGGGGGCACAGATACGCAGTATTTT.